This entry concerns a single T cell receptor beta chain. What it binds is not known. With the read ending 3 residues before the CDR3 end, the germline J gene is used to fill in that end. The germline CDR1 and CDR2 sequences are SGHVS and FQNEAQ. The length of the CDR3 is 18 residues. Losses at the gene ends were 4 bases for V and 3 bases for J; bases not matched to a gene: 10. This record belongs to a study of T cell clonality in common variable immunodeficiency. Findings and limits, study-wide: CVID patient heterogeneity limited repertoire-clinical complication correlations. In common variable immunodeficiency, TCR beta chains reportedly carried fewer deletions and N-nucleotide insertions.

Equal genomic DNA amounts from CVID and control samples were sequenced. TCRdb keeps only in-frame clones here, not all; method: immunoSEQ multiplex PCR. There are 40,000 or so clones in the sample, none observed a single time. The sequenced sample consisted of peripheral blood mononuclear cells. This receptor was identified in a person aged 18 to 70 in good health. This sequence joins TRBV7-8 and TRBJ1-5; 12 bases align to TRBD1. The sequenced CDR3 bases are TGTGCCAGCAGCTCCGGGACAGGGGGCCCCTTGGACAATCAGCCC. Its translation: CASSSGTGGPLDNQP. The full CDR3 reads CASSSGTGGPLDNQPQHF.